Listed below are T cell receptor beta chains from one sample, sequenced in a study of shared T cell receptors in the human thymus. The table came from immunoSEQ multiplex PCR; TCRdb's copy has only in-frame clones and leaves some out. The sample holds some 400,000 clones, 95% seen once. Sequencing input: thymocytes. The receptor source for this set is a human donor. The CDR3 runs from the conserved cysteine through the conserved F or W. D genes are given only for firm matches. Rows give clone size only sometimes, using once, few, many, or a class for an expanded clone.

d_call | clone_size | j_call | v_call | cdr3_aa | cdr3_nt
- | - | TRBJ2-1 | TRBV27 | CASSLDSPRYNEQFF | TGTGCCAGCAGTTTAGACAGTCCCCGCTACAATGAGCAGTTCTTC
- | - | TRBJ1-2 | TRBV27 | CASSSDGGGYTF | TGTGCCAGCAGTTCTGACGGGGGTGGCTACACCTTC
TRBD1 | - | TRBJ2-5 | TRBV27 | CASSSDRDGVQETQYF | TGTGCCAGCAGCTCTGACAGGGACGGGGTTCAAGAGACCCAGTACTTC
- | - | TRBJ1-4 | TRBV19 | CASSFREGEKLFF | TGTGCCAGTAGTTTCAGGGAGGGTGAAAAACTGTTTTTT
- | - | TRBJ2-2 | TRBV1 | CTSSQVQENTGELFF | TGCACCAGCAGCCAAGTCCAGGAGAACACCGGGGAGCTGTTTTTT
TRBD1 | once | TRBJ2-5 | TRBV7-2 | CASSYEKGAEETQYF | TGTGCCAGCAGTTATGAAAAGGGGGCCGAAGAGACCCAGTACTTC
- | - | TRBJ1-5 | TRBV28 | CASSSLPGSGNQPQHF | TGTGCCAGCAGTTCACTGCCAGGGAGTGGCAATCAGCCCCAGCATTTT
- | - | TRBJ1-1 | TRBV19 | CASNPPWPSTEAFF | TGTGCCAGTAACCCCCCCTGGCCGAGCACTGAAGCTTTCTTT
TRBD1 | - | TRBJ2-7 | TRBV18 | CASSPRDSTTYEQYF | TGTGCCAGCTCACCCCGGGACAGCACAACCTACGAGCAGTACTTC
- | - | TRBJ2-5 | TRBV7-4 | CASSFSGAETQYF | TGTGCCAGCAGCTTCTCGGGAGCAGAGACCCAGTACTTC
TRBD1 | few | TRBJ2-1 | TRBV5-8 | CASSFRTGRYNEQFF | TGTGCCAGCAGCTTTAGGACAGGGCGGTACAATGAGCAGTTCTTC
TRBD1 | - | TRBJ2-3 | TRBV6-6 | CASSLQGTDTQYF | TGTGCCAGCAGTCTACAGGGGACAGATACGCAGTATTTT
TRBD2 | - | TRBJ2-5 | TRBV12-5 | CASGLDLGLAGVSKTQYF | TGTGCTAGTGGCCTAGACCTCGGCCTAGCGGGAGTTAGTAAGACCCAGTACTTC
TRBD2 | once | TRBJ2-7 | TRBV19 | CAREFLAGQYEQYF | TGTGCCAGAGAGTTCCTAGCGGGACAGTACGAGCAGTACTTC
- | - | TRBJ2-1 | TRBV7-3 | CASSLMTRSYNEQFF | TGTGCCAGCAGCCTTATGACGCGCTCCTACAATGAGCAGTTCTTC
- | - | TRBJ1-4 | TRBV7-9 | CASSLAGGNNEKLFF | TGTGCCAGCAGCTTAGCAGGGGGTAATAATGAAAAACTGTTTTTT
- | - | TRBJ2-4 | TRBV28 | CASSARWRNIQYF | TGTGCCAGCAGTGCCAGGTGGCGAAACATTCAGTACTTC
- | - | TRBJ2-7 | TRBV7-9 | CASSPGVSYEQYF | TGTGCCAGCAGCCCAGGGGTCTCCTACGAGCAGTACTTC
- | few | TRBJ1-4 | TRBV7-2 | CASSFPPEKLFF | TGTGCCAGCAGCTTCCCACCTGAAAAACTGTTTTTT
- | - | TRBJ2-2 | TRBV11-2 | CASSEAYRENTGELFF | TGTGCCAGCAGCGAGGCCTACAGGGAGAACACCGGGGAGCTGTTTTTT
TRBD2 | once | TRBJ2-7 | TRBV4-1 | CASSQDRLAGGRSYEQYF | TGCGCCAGCAGCCAAGATAGGCTAGCGGGAGGCCGCTCCTACGAGCAGTACTTC
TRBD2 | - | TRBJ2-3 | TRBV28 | CASSLGGTSGRTSTDTQYF | TGTGCCAGCAGTTTAGGGGGGACTAGCGGGAGGACTAGCACAGATACGCAGTATTTT
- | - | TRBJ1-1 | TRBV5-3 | CARSFGRGDTEAFF | TGTGCCAGAAGCTTCGGGAGGGGCGACACTGAAGCTTTCTTT
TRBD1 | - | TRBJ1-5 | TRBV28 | CASSFFRDRGWQPQHF | TGTGCCAGCAGTTTTTTTAGGGACAGGGGCTGGCAGCCCCAGCATTTT
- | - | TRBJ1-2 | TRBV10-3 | CAISRQTGTNYGYTF | TGTGCCATCAGTCGGCAAACAGGGACCAACTATGGCTACACCTTC
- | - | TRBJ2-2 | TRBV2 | CASRGLYTGELFF | TGTGCCAGCAGGGGACTGTACACCGGGGAGCTGTTTTTT
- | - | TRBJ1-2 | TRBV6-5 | CASSYEGGAEGYTF | TGTGCCAGCAGTTACGAGGGGGGCGCGGAAGGCTACACCTTC
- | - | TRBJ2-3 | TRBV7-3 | CASSLMRADTQYF | TGTGCCAGCAGCTTAATGAGGGCGGATACGCAGTATTTT
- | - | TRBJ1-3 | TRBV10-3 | CAISEGYPGTGSGNTIYF | TGTGCCATCAGTGAGGGATACCCTGGGACGGGCTCTGGAAACACCATATATTTT
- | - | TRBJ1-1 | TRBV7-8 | CASSLRNPSAGNTEAFF | TGTGCCAGCAGCTTAAGGAACCCGTCTGCTGGGAACACTGAAGCTTTCTTT
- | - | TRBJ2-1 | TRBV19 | CASSIRDLGWGEQFF | TGTGCCAGTAGTATTCGGGACTTGGGTTGGGGGGAGCAGTTCTTC
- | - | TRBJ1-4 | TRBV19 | CASSQQGATNEKLFF | TGTGCCAGTAGTCAACAGGGAGCTACTAATGAAAAACTGTTTTTT
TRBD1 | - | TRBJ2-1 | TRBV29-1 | CSLADRGSEQFF | TGCAGCCTCGCGGACAGGGGGAGTGAGCAGTTCTTC
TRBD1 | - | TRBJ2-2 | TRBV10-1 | CASSANRDRGFSGELFF | TGCGCCAGCAGTGCCAACCGGGACAGGGGGTTCTCCGGGGAGCTGTTTTTT
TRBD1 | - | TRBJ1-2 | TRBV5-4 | CASTSRDRPYGYTF | TGTGCCAGCACCTCCAGGGACAGACCTTATGGCTACACCTTC
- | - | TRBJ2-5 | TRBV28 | CASSYRPRTAQETQYF | TGTGCCAGCAGTTACCGCCCTAGGACAGCTCAAGAGACCCAGTACTTC
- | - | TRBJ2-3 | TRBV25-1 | CASKGGGLASTDTQYF | TGTGCCAGCAAGGGAGGGGGCCTTGCTAGCACAGATACGCAGTATTTT
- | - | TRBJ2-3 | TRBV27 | CASSPRGNPFSDTQYF | TGTGCCAGCAGTCCCCGGGGGAACCCGTTCTCAGATACGCAGTATTTT
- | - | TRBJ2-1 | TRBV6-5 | CASSYHFTAYNEQFF | TGTGCCAGCAGTTACCATTTTACCGCTTACAATGAGCAGTTCTTC
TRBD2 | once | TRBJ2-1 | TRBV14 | CASSQEWGWASGRERYNEQFF | TGTGCCAGCAGCCAAGAATGGGGGTGGGCTAGCGGGAGAGAGAGGTACAATGAGCAGTTCTTC
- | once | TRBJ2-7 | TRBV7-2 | CASSLGRYPYEQYF | TGTGCCAGCAGCTTAGGGCGGTACCCCTACGAGCAGTACTTC
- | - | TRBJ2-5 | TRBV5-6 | CARSRVGKTQYF | TGTGCCAGAAGCAGGGTAGGCAAGACCCAGTACTTC
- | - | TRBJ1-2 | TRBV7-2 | CASIDYGYTF | TGTGCCAGTATAGACTATGGCTACACCTTC
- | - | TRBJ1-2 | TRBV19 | CASSRAGTPYGYTF | TGTGCCAGTAGTCGGGCAGGGACACCTTATGGCTACACCTTC
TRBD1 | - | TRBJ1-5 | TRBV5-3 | CARSAGTGGRQPQHF | TGTGCCAGAAGCGCCGGGACAGGGGGCCGTCAGCCCCAGCATTTT